What follows are 18 T cell receptor beta chains derived from one specimen sequenced in a study of Graves' ophthalmopathy and Graves' hyperthyroidism. Using RNA transcripts, the TCR beta CDR3 regions were amplified. In the first round, RT-PCR was carried out with HTBI primers, and a multiplex PCR formed the second round. MiXCR, applied by TCRdb to the multiplex PCR reads, yields one record per CDR3 protein. The table has 45,000 to 60,000 distinct CDR3 sequences, approximately 50% seen once. The sample was peripheral blood. The receptor source for this set is an adult woman with Graves' ophthalmopathy.

This clonotype was seen ten or more times. The genes are TRBV20-1 and TRBJ2-2; D is unclear. Trimming left V 0 bases short and J 6 bases short, with 8 bases between. Germline CDR1 is DFQATT and CDR2 is SNEGSKA (reference sequence). The CDR3 runs to 13 residues. This CDR3 is CSARDSGPGELFF. Here the CDR3 DNA reads TGCAGTGCTAGAGATTCCGGCCCCGGGGAGCTGTTTTTT.

J is TRBJ1-2 and V is TRBV6-6; D might be TRBD1 (5 bases). V lost 7 bases, J lost 12 bases, and 18 bases lay in between. Germline loops: CDR1 MNHNY, CDR2 SVGAGI (reference sequence). The CDR3 length is 12 residues. In DNA form, the CDR3 reads TGTGCCAGCATCGGCGGGACCTCTGGAAACACCTTC. Protein: CASIGGTSGNTF.

This clonotype has ten or more counts. The V call is TRBV5-1, the J call TRBJ2-1; 9 positions match TRBD1. This CDR3 has 15 amino acids. The trim removed 4 bases at V and 5 bases at J, leaving 7 bases unmatched. Per germline, CDR1 SGHRS and CDR2 YFSETQ. The CDR3 DNA follows: TGCGCCAGCAGCCCCCGGGACAGGGTTAACAATGAGCAGTTCTTC. Its translation: CASSPRDRVNNEQFF. Full variable domain (outside the CDR3, taken from reference TRBV5-1 and TRBJ2-1): KAGVTQTPRYLIKTRGQQVTLSCSPISGHRSVSWYQQTPGQGLQFLFEYFSETQRNKGNFPGRFSGRQFSNSRSEMNVSTLELGDSALYLCASSPRDRVNNEQFFGPGTRLTVL.

V is TRBV20-1 and J is TRBJ1-5; TRBD1 matches at 8 bases. With V trimmed by 7 bases and J by 7 bases, 3 bases remained unmatched. The CDR3 length is 11 residues. Germline V gene data show CDR1 as DFQATT and CDR2 as SNEGSKA (reference sequence). Written as DNA, the CDR3 is TGCAGTGGGACAGGGCGCCAGCCCCAGCATTTT. Translating it yields CSGTGRQPQHF.

The sample holds a few counts of this clonotype. The V and J genes are TRBV15 and TRBJ2-6, with D perhaps TRBD2 (5 bases). The length of the CDR3 is 16 residues. Trimming took off 5 bases at V and 1 base at J, with 12 bases between the two ends. Germline V gene lookup returns CDR1 LNHNV and CDR2 YYDKDF (reference sequence). CDR3 residues: CATSRDRGSGANVLTF. Here the CDR3 DNA reads TGTGCCACCAGCCGCGACCGGGGATCTGGGGCCAACGTCCTGACTTTC.

This clonotype occurred many times. The V call is TRBV5-4, the J call TRBJ2-3, with TRBD2 matching over 7 bases. Germline V gives CDR1 SGHNT, CDR2 YYREEE (reference sequence). This CDR3 has 15 amino acids. With V trimmed by 3 bases and J by 4 bases, 8 bases remained unmatched. The CDR3 bases are TGTGCCAGCAGCTCCGGGGGGTTGTTAGCAGATACGCAGTATTTT. Translation gives CASSSGGLLADTQYF.

There are many counts of this clonotype. A much bigger clone sits one base away, suggesting this may be a read error. The chain combines TRBV12-3 or TRBV12-4 with TRBJ2-7; 7 nucleotides match TRBD2. V was pared by 4 bases and J by 2 bases, with 11 bases of the junction left unmatched. CDR3 length: 16 amino acids. The CDR3 nucleotides read TGTGCCAGCAGTTCCTTTGTCGGGAGCGGGGCCTACGAGCAGTACTTC. It specifies CASSSFVGSGAYEQYF.

In its sample, this clonotype ranks as medium-sized. The chain couples TRBV24-1 to TRBJ2-1; 7 nucleotides line up with TRBD2. V lost 5 bases and J lost 6; bases outside the gene matches: 9. This CDR3 region has 15 residues. Germline V gene lookup returns CDR1 KGHDR and CDR2 SFDVKD. The CDR3 sequence is CATSGGAGRGNEQFF. CDR3 DNA sequence: TGTGCCACCAGTGGGGGCGCAGGGAGGGGCAATGAGCAGTTCTTC.

This rearrangement joins TRBV20-1 to TRBJ2-5; maybe TRBD2 (7 bases). The V gene's germline CDR1 is DFQATT and CDR2 SNEGSKA (reference sequence). The CDR3 length is 14 residues. V lost 3 bases to trimming and J lost 4 bases, with 15 bases between them. CDR3 sequence (DNA): TGCAGTGCTAGTTGGGCGGGGGCCAGAGAGACCCAGTACTTC. This codes for CSASWAGARETQYF.

This clonotype has a count of ten or more. The J gene is TRBJ2-3, the V gene TRBV14; 14 bases map to TRBD2. V lost 5 bases and J lost 6; bases outside the gene matches: 4. CDR1 is SGHDN and CDR2 is FVKESK in the germline V gene. The CDR3 has 15 amino acids. In nucleotides, the CDR3 is TGTGCCAGCAGCTGGGGACTAGCGGGAGCTGATACGCAGTATTTT. This translates into CASSWGLAGADTQYF.

This clonotype was counted at least ten times. This chain joins TRBV7-6 and TRBJ1-1; D remains unclear. The CDR3 is 15 residues long. Trimming shortened V by 1 base and J by 4 bases, and 13 bases separated the two germline ends. Germline loops: CDR1 SGHVS, CDR2 FNYEAQ. The DNA of the CDR3 is TGTGCCAGCAGCTTAGTGGTTGAGGGAGGCACTGAAGCTTTCTTT. Its translation: CASSLVVEGGTEAFF.

This clonotype was seen repeatedly, ten times or more. The chain links TRBV4-1 to TRBJ2-1; D may correspond to TRBD1 or TRBD2 (5 bases each). CDR3 length equals 12 residues. The ends were cut back, 1 base at V and 9 bases at J, with 7 bases in the middle. Germline CDR1 reads MGHRA; CDR2 reads YSYEKL. This CDR3 is CASSQVGTEQFF. The CDR3 DNA follows: TGCGCCAGCAGCCAAGTAGGGACTGAGCAGTTCTTC.

Concerning this clonotype itself: A much larger clone sits a single nucleotide away, making a read error possible. The chain is built from TRBV28 and TRBJ2-3; unclear D gene. The DNA end favors TRBJ1-5, so the J call may be wrong. Germline V gene sequence: CDR1 MDHEN, CDR2 SYDVKM. This CDR3 region has 14 residues. CDR3 residues: CASSLEEGRDTQHF. The CDR3 region has the DNA TGTGCCAGCAGTTTAGAAGAAGGAAGGGATACGCAGCATTTT.

This chain uses TRBV20-1 with TRBJ1-5; weak D call: TRBD1 (5 bases). The germline gives CDR1 DFQATT, CDR2 SNEGSKA (reference sequence). There are 17 residues in the CDR3. The germline V and J ends were trimmed by 0 bases and 7 bases, with 22 bases remaining between them. In DNA form, the CDR3 reads TGCAGTGCTAGAGATGTGGGGGTCCAGGGCTTCGGGCAGCCCCAGCATTTT. It encodes CSARDVGVQGFGQPQHF.

This clonotype has ten or more counts. One end of the junction does not line up with germline, which may come from a read error. The rearrangement uses TRBV19 and TRBJ1-1; 11 nucleotides match TRBD1. The CDR3 consists of 14 residues. CDR1 and CDR2 (germline): LNHDA, SQIVND (reference sequence). CDR3: CATSRTGGFTEALF. CDR3 in DNA: TGTGCCACTTCACGGACAGGGGGCTTCACTGAAGCTCTCTTT.

The genes are TRBV6-1 and TRBJ1-5, with 8 bases matching TRBD1. The junction had 8 bases not matched to a gene; V was cut back by 2 bases and J by 11 bases. CDR3 length equals 14 residues. CDR1 and CDR2 from the germline V gene are MNHNS and SASEGT. CDR3 residues: CASSETRGQVAQHF. For the CDR3, the DNA is TGTGCCAGCAGTGAAACTCGGGGACAGGTAGCCCAGCATTTT.

This clonotype was seen once. J is TRBJ2-7 and V is TRBV7-2; D perhaps matches TRBD2 (5 bases). The CDR3 loop spans 18 amino acids. V was clipped by 5 bases and J by 2 bases, with 25 bases between them. The germline V gene has CDR1 SGHTA and CDR2 FQGNSA. CDR3 loop: CASSQDEVGSERAYEQYF. The CDR3 DNA follows: TGTGCCAGCAGCCAAGATGAGGTGGGTAGCGAGAGGGCCTACGAGCAGTACTTC.

This clonotype was seen a handful of times. This rearrangement joins TRBV24-1 to TRBJ1-5; 8 bases are a match to TRBD1. CDR3 size: 16 residues. V gave up 2 bases and J gave up 3 bases; unmatched junction bases: 5. Germline CDR1 KGHDR, CDR2 SFDVKD. CDR3 protein: CATSDSRTGTNQPQHF. The CDR3 region has the DNA TGTGCCACCAGTGATTCCAGGACAGGGACCAATCAGCCCCAGCATTTT.